The 32 T cell receptor beta chains listed next were all sequenced from one sample in a study of OX40 agonist ivuxolimab in advanced cancers. Only in-frame clones appear in the TCRdb table, and some are missing; sequencing was by immunoSEQ multiplex PCR. The sample yields 80,000 to 100,000 clones, around 87% seen once. Here the sequenced sample was CD4+ or CD8+ T cells sorted from blood, taken in a trial of the OX40 agonist ivuxolimab. Receptors originate from an adult with an advanced solid tumor such as melanoma, head and neck, liver or kidney cancer.

The chain carries TRBV11-2 and TRBJ2-1; D might be TRBD1 (6 bases). V was cut by 1 base and J by 7 bases, with 14 bases left in between. The CDR3 loop spans 15 amino acids. Germline V lookup: CDR1 SGHAT, CDR2 FQNNGV. The CDR3, as DNA: TGTGCCAGCAGCTTAGGGGGGCAGGGTAAGAATGAGCAGTTCTTC. Residues: CASSLGGQGKNEQFF.

V gene TRBV11-2 combines with J gene TRBJ2-1, with D hard to call. V lost 1 base and J lost 7, with 17 bases in between. The CDR3 is 16 residues long. The V gene's germline CDR1 is SGHAT and CDR2 FQNNGV. In DNA, the CDR3 is TGTGCCAGCAGCTTAGTTCAGAAGGGTTTGGGGAATGAGCAGTTCTTC. Translation: CASSLVQKGLGNEQFF.

The rearrangement links TRBV9 to TRBJ1-3; no clear D. The CDR3 length is 17 residues. V was shortened by 2 bases and J by 2 bases, with 17 bases between the two germline ends. The germline CDR1 and CDR2 sequences are SGDLS and YYNGEE. The CDR3, as DNA: TGTGCCAGCAGCGTTTATTCCGGGGATACGGCTGGAAACACCATATATTTT. This codes for CASSVYSGDTAGNTIYF.

This chain uses TRBV5-1 with TRBJ2-3, with 10 bases that match TRBD1. The junction had 0 bases not matched to a gene; V was cut back by 0 bases and J by 2 bases. The CDR3 is 15 amino acids. Germline CDR1 is SGHRS and CDR2 is YFSETQ. CDR3 residues: CASSLGQGATDTQYF. The CDR3 DNA is TGCGCCAGCAGCTTGGGACAGGGGGCCACAGATACGCAGTATTTT.

This clone appeared a single time. The chain employs TRBV7-2 and TRBJ1-2, with D unclear. The CDR3 consists of 15 residues. Germline assignment: CDR1 SGHTA and CDR2 FQGNSA. V lost 0 bases to trimming and J lost 5 bases, with 13 bases between them. CDR3 nucleotides: TGTGCCAGCAGCTTAGCGGGGATGGAATTTTATGGCTACACCTTC. Amino acid sequence: CASSLAGMEFYGYTF.

This clone showed up just once. V usage is TRBV30 and J usage is TRBJ1-1; 7 bases are a match to TRBD1. The V gene end was trimmed by 1 base and the J gene end by 4 bases; junction bases not matched to a gene: 3. Germline V lookup: CDR1 GTSNPN, CDR2 SVGIG (reference sequence). This CDR3 has 13 residues. The CDR3: CAWSAGGGTEAFF. The CDR3, as DNA: TGTGCCTGGAGTGCAGGGGGGGGCACTGAAGCTTTCTTT.

The chain couples TRBV6-5 to TRBJ2-7, with 7 positions matching TRBD1. CDR1 MNHEY and CDR2 SVGAGI come from the germline V gene. The CDR3 loop spans 14 amino acids. Trimming removed 6 bases from V and 2 bases from J; junction bases left unmatched: 7. CDR3: CASRMRTGPYEQYF. For the CDR3, the DNA is TGTGCCAGCAGAATGAGGACAGGTCCCTACGAGCAGTACTTC.

In DNA, the CDR3 is TGCAGTGCTCTCTCCTACAATGAGCAGTTCTTC. This encodes CSALSYNEQFF. This chain joins TRBV20-1 and TRBJ2-1; D remains ambiguous. Germline V gene data show CDR1 as DFQATT and CDR2 as SNEGSKA (reference sequence). V lost 5 bases and J lost 0, with 2 bases in between. The CDR3 is 11 amino acids.

Here the CDR3 reads CASSYSASRGEQFF. The CDR3 DNA follows: TGTGCCAGCAGTTACTCCGCTAGCAGAGGTGAGCAGTTCTTC. This chain connects TRBV6-5 to TRBJ2-1; a possible D gene is TRBD2 (5 bases). The CDR3 extends over 14 amino acids. Trimming shortened V by 0 bases and J by 9 bases, and 12 bases separated the two germline ends. Germline V gene lookup returns CDR1 MNHEY and CDR2 SVGAGI.

The V gene is TRBV5-1, the J gene TRBJ2-7, with 9 bases aligning to TRBD1. V lost 0 bases and J lost 2; bases outside the gene matches: 6. This CDR3 spans 16 amino acids. CDR1 and CDR2 (germline): SGHRS, YFSETQ. The CDR3 region is CASSLVGTGYAYEQYF. The DNA for the CDR3 is TGCGCCAGCAGCTTGGTTGGGACAGGGTACGCCTACGAGCAGTACTTC.

V is TRBV19 and J is TRBJ1-1, with 7 bases identical to TRBD1. The germline V gene has CDR1 LNHDA and CDR2 SQIVND (reference sequence). With V trimmed by 5 bases and J by 0 bases, 3 bases remained unmatched. The CDR3 contains 14 residues. The CDR3: CASSEGQMNTEAFF. The CDR3 nucleotides read TGTGCCAGTAGTGAGGGACAGATGAACACTGAAGCTTTCTTT.

The J gene is TRBJ1-1, the V gene TRBV30; 10 bases agree with TRBD1. CDR1 and CDR2 from the germline V gene are GTSNPN and SVGIG (reference sequence). The ends lost 5 bases at V and 4 bases at J; junction bases unmatched: 4. CDR3 length equals 13 residues. The CDR3 loop reads CAWVRDRGTEAFF. CDR3 nucleotides: TGTGCCTGGGTCCGGGACAGGGGCACTGAAGCTTTCTTT.

This clone was counted only a few times. The chain employs TRBV10-3 and TRBJ1-3; D might be TRBD1 (6 bases). Germline values: CDR1 ENHRY, CDR2 SYGVKD. This CDR3 comprises 14 residues. V dropped 5 bases and J dropped 3 bases, with 11 bases sitting between them. Here the CDR3 reads CAISMGDNGNTIYF. The CDR3 nucleotides read TGTGCCATCAGTATGGGGGACAATGGAAACACCATATATTTT.

This rearrangement joins TRBV5-4 to TRBJ1-2; D perhaps matches TRBD1 (6 bases). V shed 4 bases and J shed 7 bases, with 17 bases lying between them. The CDR3 has 14 residues. Germline values: CDR1 SGHNT, CDR2 YYREEE (reference sequence). CDR3 region: CASSPSTGRSGYTF. The CDR3 region has the DNA TGTGCCAGCAGCCCGTCGACAGGCAGGAGTGGCTACACCTTC.

The genes are TRBV29-1 and TRBJ1-1; possible D gene TRBD1, 5 bases. With 6 bases removed from V and 0 bases from J, the gap between germline ends came to 14 bases. Germline CDR1 is SQVTM and CDR2 is ANQGSEA. This CDR3 has 14 residues. The CDR3 loop reads CSVSRGLMNTEAFF. CDR3 sequence (DNA): TGCAGCGTCTCAAGGGGCCTTATGAACACTGAAGCTTTCTTT.

The CDR3 DNA reads TGTGCCAGCTCGTTATCGACAGGGCGGGCAGATACGCAGTATTTT. Protein sequence: CASSLSTGRADTQYF. V is TRBV18 and J is TRBJ2-3, with 7 bases lining up with TRBD1. V gave up 6 bases and J gave up 4 bases; unmatched junction bases: 10. Germline CDR1 reads KGHSH; CDR2 reads LQKENI. The length of the CDR3 is 15 residues.

This clone occurred a few times. The CDR3 loop is CAISESLAGESSYEQYF. CDR3 in DNA: TGTGCCATCAGTGAGTCACTAGCGGGGGAAAGCTCCTACGAGCAGTACTTC. V gene TRBV10-3 combines with J gene TRBJ2-7; 11 bases line up with TRBD2. Germline trimming cut 0 bases from V and 0 bases from J; bases unmatched to any gene: 4. Germline CDR1 is ENHRY and CDR2 is SYGVKD. This CDR3 has 17 residues.

This clone was detected a few times. The rearrangement links TRBV12-5 to TRBJ1-5; D is ambiguous. The V and J ends lost 11 bases and 3 bases respectively, with 11 bases between them. CDR3 length equals 12 residues. Germline-derived CDR1 and CDR2 are LGHNT and FRNRAP. CDR3: CASRGDNQPQHF. The CDR3 DNA is TGTGCTTCCCGCGGGGACAATCAGCCCCAGCATTTT.

The V gene is TRBV2, the J gene TRBJ2-1, with 7 positions matching TRBD1. The CDR3 totals 14 residues. Trimming took 4 bases from V and 4 from J; bases not matched to a gene: 4. Per the germline V gene, CDR1 is SNHLY and CDR2 is FYNNEI. CDR3: CASSGTGGYNEQFF. The DNA of the CDR3 is TGTGCCAGCAGTGGGACAGGCGGATACAATGAGCAGTTCTTC.

The J gene is TRBJ1-5, the V gene TRBV15; D not resolved. CDR1 is LNHNV and CDR2 is YYDKDF in the germline V gene (reference sequence). V lost 0 bases to trimming and J lost 5 bases, with 2 bases between them. The CDR3 is 12 residues long. The CDR3: CATSRDDQPQHF. The CDR3 region has the DNA TGTGCCACCAGCAGAGACGATCAGCCCCAGCATTTT.

V and J are TRBV19 and TRBJ1-4, with TRBD1 as a possible D gene (6 bases). Trimming pared 3 bases from V and 6 bases from J, leaving 14 bases between. Germline lookup yields CDR1 LNHDA and CDR2 SQIVND (reference sequence). The CDR3 spans 15 residues. CDR3 DNA: TGTGCCAGTAGTATGCAGAAAGGGGGTCATGAAAAACTGTTTTTT. This translates into CASSMQKGGHEKLFF.

The chain combines TRBV9 with TRBJ2-5, with TRBD2 identical over 12 bases. The CDR3 is 16 amino acids. The germline V gene has CDR1 SGDLS and CDR2 YYNGEE. V was pared by 4 bases and J by 4 bases, with 8 bases of the junction left unmatched. CDR3 nucleotides: TGTGCCAGCAGCAAGCTACTAGCGGGGGGATCAGAGACCCAGTACTTC. Amino acid sequence: CASSKLLAGGSETQYF.

The chain links TRBV7-9 to TRBJ2-2; TRBD2 matches 8 bases. V was pared by 6 bases and J by 7 bases, with 13 bases of the junction left unmatched. This CDR3 is built from 16 residues. Germline CDR1 and CDR2: SEHNR and FQNEAQ (reference sequence). The CDR3 reads CASRAPVAGLVGELFF. The CDR3 DNA reads as TGTGCCAGCAGGGCTCCTGTAGCGGGGTTGGTCGGGGAGCTGTTTTTT. Using reference TRBV7-9 and TRBJ2-2 for the parts outside the CDR3, the full variable domain is DTGVSQNPRHKITKRGQNVTFRCDPISEHNRLYWYRQTLGQGPEFLTYFQNEAQLEKSRLLSDRFSAERPKGSFSTLEIQRTEQGDSAMYLCASRAPVAGLVGELFFGEGSRLTVL.

The chain joins TRBV4-1 to TRBJ2-3; possible D gene TRBD2, 6 bases. This CDR3 contains 15 residues. V gave up 1 base and J gave up 2 bases, with 10 bases separating them. Germline CDR1 and CDR2: MGHRA and YSYEKL. The CDR3 reads CASSQGDSFTDTQYF. The CDR3 bases are TGCGCCAGCAGCCAAGGGGACTCGTTCACAGATACGCAGTATTTT.

CDR3 protein: CASRTGFWETQYF. The DNA for the CDR3 is TGTGCCAGCAGAACAGGGTTTTGGGAGACCCAGTACTTC. The V call is TRBV7-6, the J call TRBJ2-5; D is possibly TRBD1 (6 bases). Trimming took off 6 bases at V and 5 bases at J, with 13 bases between the two ends. This CDR3 contains 13 residues. Looked up from germline, CDR1 is SGHVS and CDR2 is FNYEAQ.

The chain recombines TRBV19 with TRBJ2-7, with 9 bases that match TRBD1. V lost 7 bases to trimming and J lost 5 bases; unmatched junction nucleotides: 9. Germline CDR1 reads LNHDA; CDR2 reads SQIVND (reference sequence). CDR3 length: 14 residues. The chain's CDR3 is CASNQPGQGNEQYF. Written as DNA, the CDR3 is TGTGCCAGTAACCAACCGGGACAGGGAAACGAGCAGTACTTC.

J is TRBJ1-6 and V is TRBV10-3, with D unclear. The V end was cut by 5 bases, the J end by 11 bases, with 10 bases between. This CDR3 is built from 12 residues. CDR1 is ENHRY and CDR2 is SYGVKD in the germline V gene. Here the CDR3 DNA reads TGTGCCATCAGTTCTTCCCCCGCACCCCTCCACTTT. Protein sequence: CAISSSPAPLHF.

The rearrangement joins TRBV6-1 to TRBJ1-2, with TRBD1 matching over 8 bases. Germline CDR1 MNHNS, CDR2 SASEGT. V was clipped by 0 bases and J by 13 bases; unmatched bases: 7. The length of the CDR3 is 13 residues. The CDR3 DNA follows: TGTGCCAGCAGTGAAGCAAAGGGGACAGGAATCACCTTC. This encodes CASSEAKGTGITF.

This clone has only a few counts. V is TRBV7-8 and J is TRBJ1-4; D perhaps matches TRBD1 (5 bases). CDR1 is SGHVS and CDR2 is FQNEAQ in the germline V gene. V lost 5 bases to trimming and J lost 0 bases, with 19 bases between them. This CDR3 spans 18 amino acids. The CDR3 bases are TGTGCCAGCAGCCTCGCCGGGACGGGAATTGCAACTAATGAAAAACTGTTTTTT. Its protein product is CASSLAGTGIATNEKLFF.

The CDR3 sequence is CASSRRYPTDTQYF. CDR3 sequence (DNA): TGTGCCAGCAGCCGGCGATACCCCACAGATACGCAGTATTTT. The chain carries TRBV7-6 and TRBJ2-3; no clear D gene. Germline CDR1 reads SGHVS; CDR2 reads FNYEAQ. This CDR3 contains 14 residues. Between the trimmed V and J ends, which lost 5 bases and 2 bases, there was a span of 11 bases.

This chain links TRBV6-6 with TRBJ2-3; 8 bases are a match to TRBD1. Unmatched junction bases numbered 5, after V lost 6 bases and J lost 0 bases. The CDR3 runs 15 residues. Germline V gives CDR1 MNHNY, CDR2 SVGAGI (reference sequence). The CDR3 spells CASSSGTGSTDTQYF. The CDR3, as DNA: TGTGCCAGCAGCTCCGGGACAGGTAGCACAGATACGCAGTATTTT.

The CDR3 sequence is CASSAITGVEGYTF. CDR3 sequence (DNA): TGTGCCAGCAGTGCTATTACAGGGGTCGAGGGCTACACCTTC. The chain combines TRBV6-1 with TRBJ1-2; the match to TRBD1 covers 7 bases. Germline assignment: CDR1 MNHNS and CDR2 SASEGT. The CDR3 loop spans 14 amino acids. Trimming removed 4 bases from V and 8 bases from J; junction bases left unmatched: 10.